Judged by abundance, the clone carrying this TCR beta chain is medium-sized. Its specificity is not known. The same CDR3 also results from other DNA sequences found in this sample. The data stem from a study of identifying expanded T cells in peripheral blood. General study results and limits: Differentially abundant clones: roughly 1.2 between replicates, roughly 16 at two to three weeks, roughly 18 at four. Variance in clone template counts between roughly two-week samples significantly increased with total template count across all healthy donors.

The protocol was immunoSEQ multiplex PCR, while the TCRdb copy is restricted to in-frame clones and leaves out a portion. The sample shows about 82,000 clones, 80% to 90% of them seen only once. Healthy donors had no documented immune events, such as infections, while sampled. This sequence was found in a person between 18 and 75 years old in good health. The sequenced sample was blood.

The CDR3 reads CASSLLATNEKLFF. The CDR3 DNA sequence: TGTGCCAGCAGCCTGCTTGCAACTAATGAAAAACTGTTTTTT. The genes are TRBV5-6 and TRBJ1-4; D remains unclear. This CDR3 has 14 residues. Per the germline V gene, CDR1 is SGHDT and CDR2 is YYEEEE. V gave up 4 bases and J gave up 0 bases, with 7 bases separating them.